This is a list of T cell receptor beta chains from one sample in a study of post-analysis software for immune sequencing data. TCRdb passed the PCR reads through MiXCR, listing each CDR3 protein once. The sample lists about half a million distinct CDR3 sequences, around a third occurring once. Sequenced input: blood. The origin of the receptors is a girl under 18 with multiple sclerosis. Both conserved end residues are part of each CDR3. The D gene is left open where the match is weak. Expanded clones are given a class, and other clones once, few, many or no size at all.

j_gene: TRBJ1-2; d_gene: .; abundance: .; v_gene: TRBV7-9; CDR3aa: CASGSTGLHGYTF; CDR3nt: TGTGCCAGCGGCTCTACAGGGCTGCATGGCTACACCTTC
j_gene: TRBJ2-7; d_gene: .; abundance: few; v_gene: TRBV7-9; CDR3aa: CASSLQFEQYF; CDR3nt: TGTGCCAGCAGCTTACAGTTCGAGCAGTACTTC
j_gene: TRBJ2-4; d_gene: .; abundance: .; v_gene: TRBV3-1; CDR3aa: CASSHDSLKNIQYF; CDR3nt: TGTGCCAGCAGCCATGACAGCCTGAAAAACATTCAGTACTTC
j_gene: TRBJ1-2; d_gene: .; abundance: few; v_gene: TRBV29-1; CDR3aa: CSVRGRAGYGYTF; CDR3nt: TGCAGCGTTCGGGGTAGGGCAGGCTATGGCTACACCTTC
j_gene: TRBJ2-7; d_gene: .; abundance: few; v_gene: TRBV10-2; CDR3aa: CASSDIRGVSYEQYF; CDR3nt: TGCGCCAGCAGTGATATCAGGGGGGTCTCCTACGAGCAGTACTTC
j_gene: TRBJ2-5; d_gene: TRBD2; abundance: .; v_gene: TRBV6-1; CDR3aa: CASSATSGGPGETQYF; CDR3nt: TGTGCCAGCAGTGCGACTAGCGGGGGGCCGGGGGAGACCCAGTACTTC
j_gene: TRBJ1-1; d_gene: TRBD1; abundance: .; v_gene: TRBV6-5; CDR3aa: CASSHDRGRGTEAFF; CDR3nt: TGTGCCAGCAGCCACGACAGGGGGCGAGGGACTGAAGCTTTCTTT
j_gene: TRBJ2-3; d_gene: .; abundance: .; v_gene: TRBV7-9; CDR3aa: CASTPAGTDTQYF; CDR3nt: TGTGCCAGCACCCCGGCGGGTACAGATACGCAGTATTTT
j_gene: TRBJ2-4; d_gene: .; abundance: .; v_gene: TRBV7-9; CDR3aa: CASKEDSLTKNIQYF; CDR3nt: TGTGCCAGCAAGGAGGATTCGTTGACCAAAAACATTCAGTACTTC
j_gene: TRBJ1-2; d_gene: TRBD1; abundance: .; v_gene: TRBV6-2/TRBV6-3; CDR3aa: CASTLGTGGYHGYTF; CDR3nt: TGTGCCAGCACTCTCGGGACAGGGGGCTACCATGGCTACACCTTC
j_gene: TRBJ1-2; d_gene: TRBD1; abundance: few; v_gene: TRBV6-6; CDR3aa: CASRDRLRGSGYTF; CDR3nt: TGTGCCAGCAGGGACAGGCTTCGTGGGTCGGGCTACACCTTC